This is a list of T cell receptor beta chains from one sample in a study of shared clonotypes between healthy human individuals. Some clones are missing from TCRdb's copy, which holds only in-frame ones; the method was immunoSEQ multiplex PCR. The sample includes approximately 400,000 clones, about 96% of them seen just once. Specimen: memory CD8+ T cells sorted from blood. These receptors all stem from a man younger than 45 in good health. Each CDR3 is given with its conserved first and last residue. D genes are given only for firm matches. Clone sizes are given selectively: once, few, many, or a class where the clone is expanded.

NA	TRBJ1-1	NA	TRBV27	CASSWGPGNTEAFF	TGTGCCAGCAGTTGGGGACCAGGAAACACTGAAGCTTTCTTT
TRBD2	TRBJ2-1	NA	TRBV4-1	CASSQDGLEYNEQFF	TGCGCCAGCAGCCAAGACGGACTAGAGTACAATGAGCAGTTCTTC
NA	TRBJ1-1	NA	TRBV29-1	CSVEGRLMNTEAFF	TGCAGCGTTGAGGGACGCCTCATGAACACTGAAGCTTTCTTT
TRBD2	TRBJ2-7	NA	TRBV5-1	CASSLSWTSGSYEQYF	TGCGCCAGCAGCTTGTCCTGGACTAGCGGGAGCTACGAGCAGTACTTC
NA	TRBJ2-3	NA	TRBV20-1	CSPTRGVTQYF	TGCAGCCCCACCCGGGGTGTTACGCAGTATTTT
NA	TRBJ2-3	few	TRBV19	CASRVSNTQYF	TGTGCCAGCCGCGTCTCGAATACGCAGTATTTT
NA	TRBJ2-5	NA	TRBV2	CASSEGLWGRITSQKTQYF	TGTGCCAGCAGTGAGGGCCTTTGGGGCAGGATTACTAGCCAGAAGACCCAGTACTTC
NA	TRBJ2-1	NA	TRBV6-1	CATTSTGNNEQFF	TGTGCCACGACTTCCACCGGCAACAATGAGCAGTTCTTC
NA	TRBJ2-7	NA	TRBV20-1	CSAIFGQGNNF	NA
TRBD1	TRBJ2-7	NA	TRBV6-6	CASRVSRDRLYEQYF	TGTGCCAGCAGAGTTAGCCGGGACAGGCTCTACGAGCAGTACTTC
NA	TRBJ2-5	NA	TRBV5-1	CASSRGEGQETQYF	TGCGCCAGCAGCCGAGGCGAGGGCCAAGAGACCCAGTACTTC
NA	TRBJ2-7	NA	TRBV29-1	CSVSSSYEQYF	TGCAGCGTTTCTTCTTCCTACGAGCAGTACTTC
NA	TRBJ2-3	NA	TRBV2	CASRENSNRIDTQYF	TGTGCCAGCAGGGAAAATAGCAACCGAATAGATACGCAGTATTTT
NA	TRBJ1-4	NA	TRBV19	CASSTRTGGKLFF	TGTGCCAGTAGTACCAGGACGGGGGGAAAACTGTTTTTT
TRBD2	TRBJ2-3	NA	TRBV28	CASSLNSGMGTDTQYF	TGTGCCAGCAGCCTTAATAGCGGGATGGGAACAGATACGCAGTATTTT
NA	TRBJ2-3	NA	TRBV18	CASSPRVGERADTQYF	TGTGCCAGCTCACCACGAGTGGGGGAGCGGGCAGATACGCAGTATTTT
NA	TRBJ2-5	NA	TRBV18	CASSPPGLETQYF	TGTGCCAGCTCACCACCGGGGCTGGAGACCCAGTACTTC
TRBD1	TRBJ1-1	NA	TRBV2	CASRPPRDRGEAFF	TGTGCCAGCAGGCCTCCCCGGGACAGGGGTGAAGCTTTCTTT
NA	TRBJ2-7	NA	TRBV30	CAWSVGNYEQYF	TGTGCCTGGAGTGTAGGCAACTACGAGCAGTACTTC
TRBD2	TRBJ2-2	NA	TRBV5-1	CASSSESLVREINTGELFF	TGCGCCAGCAGCTCGGAGAGCCTAGTGCGGGAGATCAACACCGGGGAGCTGTTTTTT
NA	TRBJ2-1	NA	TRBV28	CASSRDRRESSYNEQFF	TGTGCCAGCAGTAGGGACAGGCGGGAGTCTTCCTACAATGAGCAGTTCTTC
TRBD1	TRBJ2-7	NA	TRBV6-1	CASSVNPGTGVQGF	TGTGCCAGCAGTGTCAATCCCGGGACAGGGGTACAGGGCTTC
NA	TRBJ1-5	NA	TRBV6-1	CASSEFRDQPQHF	TGTGCCAGCAGTGAATTTAGAGATCAGCCCCAGCATTTT
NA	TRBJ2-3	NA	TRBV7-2	CASTPSRVSTDTQYF	TGTGCCAGCACCCCCTCCAGGGTTAGCACAGATACGCAGTATTTT
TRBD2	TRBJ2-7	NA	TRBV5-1	CASSKGLAGEAEQYF	TGCGCCAGCAGCAAGGGACTAGCGGGAGAGGCCGAGCAGTACTTC